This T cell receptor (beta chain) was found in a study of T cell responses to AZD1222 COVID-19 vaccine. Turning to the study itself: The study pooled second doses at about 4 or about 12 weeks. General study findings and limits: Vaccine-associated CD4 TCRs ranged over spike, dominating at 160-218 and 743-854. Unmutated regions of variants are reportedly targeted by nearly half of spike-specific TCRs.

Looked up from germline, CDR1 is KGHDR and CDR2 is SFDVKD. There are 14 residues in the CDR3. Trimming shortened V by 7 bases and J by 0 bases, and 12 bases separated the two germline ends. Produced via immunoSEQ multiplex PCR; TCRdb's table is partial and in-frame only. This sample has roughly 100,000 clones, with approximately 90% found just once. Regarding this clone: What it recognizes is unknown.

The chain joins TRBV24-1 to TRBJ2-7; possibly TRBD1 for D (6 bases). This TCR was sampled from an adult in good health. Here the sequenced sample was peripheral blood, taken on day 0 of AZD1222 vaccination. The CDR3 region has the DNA TGTGCCACCAGCACCTCAGGGGCCTCCTACGAGCAGTACTTC. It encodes CATSTSGASYEQYF.